A selection of T cell receptor beta chains follows, all from one sample in a study of response to subunit inactivated influenza vaccine. TCRdb re-called the RT-PCR reads through MiXCR, storing one row per CDR3 protein. The profile shows approximately 700,000 distinct CDR3 sequences, over 11% of them singletons. The sample here was PBMCs from blood, taken around 15 days before vaccination. The source is a man aged 45-65 years who received an inactivated influenza vaccine. The CDR3 runs from the conserved cysteine through the conserved F or W. D genes are given only for firm matches. Only part of the rows carry a size: once, few, many, or a class if the clone is expanded.

d_call	j_call	clone_size	v_call	cdr3_aa	cdr3_nt
TRBD2	TRBJ2-1	few	TRBV29-1	CSAGTSGLNEQFF	TGCAGCGCGGGGACTAGCGGCCTCAATGAGCAGTTCTTC
.	TRBJ2-7	.	TRBV6-5	CASSYSLRDISYEQYF	TGTGCCAGCAGTTACTCGCTGAGGGACATCTCCTACGAGCAGTACTTC
.	TRBJ1-2	.	TRBV4-3	CASSQLDGANYGYTF	TGCGCCAGCAGCCAACTCGACGGCGCTAACTATGGCTACACCTTC
.	TRBJ2-1	many	TRBV15	CATSREGRLYNEQFF	TGTGCCACCAGCAGAGAGGGAAGATTATACAATGAGCAGTTCTTC
.	TRBJ2-3	few	TRBV5-6	CASSWITDTQYF	TGTGCCAGCAGCTGGATCACAGATACGCAGTATTTT
TRBD1	TRBJ1-4	.	TRBV12-3/TRBV12-4	CASSSRGEGAHEKLFF	TGTGCCAGCAGTTCCAGGGGGGAGGGGGCGCACGAAAAACTGTTTTTT
TRBD2	TRBJ2-2	few	TRBV7-9	CAGRTSGRSGELFF	TGTGCCGGCAGGACTAGCGGGAGATCGGGGGAGCTGTTTTTT
.	TRBJ2-7	few	TRBV6-2/TRBV6-3	CASSYSVISYEQYF	TGTGCCAGCAGTTACTCCGTCATTTCCTACGAGCAGTACTTC
.	TRBJ1-1	few	TRBV7-9	CASSLDLRGEAFF	TGTGCCAGCAGCTTAGATCTGCGGGGAGAAGCTTTCTTT
TRBD2	TRBJ2-1	.	TRBV11-1	CASSLFLNNGGGNDEQFF	TGTGCCAGCAGCTTATTCCTCAACAATGGGGGGGGGAACGATGAGCAGTTCTTC
.	TRBJ2-2	once	TRBV12-3/TRBV12-4	CASSLAGTFGGELFF	TGTGCCAGCAGTTTAGCGGGGACATTCGGTGGGGAGCTGTTTTTT
.	TRBJ1-6	.	TRBV7-2	CASSYTSYNSPLHF	TGTGCCAGCAGCTACACAAGTTATAATTCACCCCTCCACTTT
.	TRBJ1-5	.	TRBV3-1	CASSRGSENQPQHF	TGTGCCAGCTCCCGGGGGAGCGAAAATCAGCCCCAGCATTTT
TRBD1	TRBJ2-7	few	TRBV2	CASRAGQAAYEQYF	TGTGCCAGCAGGGCAGGACAGGCAGCCTACGAGCAGTACTTC
TRBD1	TRBJ2-1	.	TRBV28	CASSWTGKSYNEQFF	TGTGCCAGCAGTTGGACAGGGAAGTCCTACAATGAGCAGTTCTTC
.	TRBJ2-7	.	TRBV12-3/TRBV12-4	CASSWTVLGEQYF	TGTGCCAGCAGTTGGACAGTCCTAGGGGAGCAGTACTTC
TRBD2	TRBJ2-5	many	TRBV6-1	CASSGQGGETQYF	TGTGCCAGCAGTGGCCAGGGAGGGGAGACCCAGTACTTC
TRBD1	TRBJ2-5	medium-sized	TRBV29-1	CSVGTAGETQYF	TGCAGCGTAGGGACAGCCGGAGAGACCCAGTACTTC
.	TRBJ2-2	.	TRBV15	CATSRAKSLAGELFF	TGTGCCACCAGCAGAGCTAAGTCCCTGGCCGGGGAGCTGTTTTTT
.	TRBJ1-3	.	TRBV2	CASRDGTHSGNTIYF	TGTGCCAGCAGGGACGGGACTCACTCTGGAAACACCATATATTTT
TRBD2	TRBJ2-7	few	TRBV20-1	CSARPSQAGRYEQYF	TGCAGTGCTAGACCCTCCCAAGCGGGAAGGTACGAGCAGTACTTC
.	TRBJ1-1	.	TRBV5-1	CASGEGGTSTEAFF	TGCGCCAGCGGTGAGGGGGGTACGAGCACTGAAGCTTTCTTT
.	TRBJ2-3	few	TRBV20-1	CSARKRVSTDTQYF	TGCAGTGCTAGGAAGAGGGTTAGCACAGATACGCAGTATTTT
TRBD1	TRBJ2-1	.	TRBV20-1	CSASTGGLYNEQFF	TGCAGTGCGTCGACAGGGGGCCTTTACAATGAGCAGTTCTTC
.	TRBJ2-3	many	TRBV25-1	CASSETSTDTQYF	TGTGCCAGCAGTGAGACAAGCACAGATACGCAGTATTTT
.	TRBJ2-5	.	TRBV12-3/TRBV12-4	CASSLVRTETQYF	TGTGCCAGCAGTTTGGTCAGGACGGAGACCCAGTACTTC
.	TRBJ2-3	.	TRBV11-2	CASSLMGQFTDTQYF	TGTGCCAGCAGCTTGATGGGGCAGTTCACAGATACGCAGTATTTT
TRBD1	TRBJ2-5	.	TRBV13	CASSSGTAHQETQYF	TGTGCCAGCAGCTCGGGGACAGCGCACCAAGAGACCCAGTACTTC
.	TRBJ2-6	.	TRBV15	CATDRLSGANVLTF	TGTGCCACCGACCGGCTCTCTGGGGCCAACGTCCTGACTTTC
TRBD1	TRBJ2-7	.	TRBV6-2/TRBV6-3	CASSANQGASHHEQYF	TGTGCCAGCAGTGCCAATCAGGGGGCCTCGCATCACGAGCAGTACTTC
.	TRBJ1-6	.	TRBV12-3/TRBV12-4	CASSLVRRETPSSYNSPLHF	TGTGCCAGCAGTTTAGTTCGCAGGGAGACCCCGAGCTCCTATAATTCACCCCTCCACTTT
.	TRBJ2-5	.	TRBV18	CASSLAGTPNQETQYF	TGTGCCAGCTCACTCGCCGGGACACCGAACCAAGAGACCCAGTACTTC